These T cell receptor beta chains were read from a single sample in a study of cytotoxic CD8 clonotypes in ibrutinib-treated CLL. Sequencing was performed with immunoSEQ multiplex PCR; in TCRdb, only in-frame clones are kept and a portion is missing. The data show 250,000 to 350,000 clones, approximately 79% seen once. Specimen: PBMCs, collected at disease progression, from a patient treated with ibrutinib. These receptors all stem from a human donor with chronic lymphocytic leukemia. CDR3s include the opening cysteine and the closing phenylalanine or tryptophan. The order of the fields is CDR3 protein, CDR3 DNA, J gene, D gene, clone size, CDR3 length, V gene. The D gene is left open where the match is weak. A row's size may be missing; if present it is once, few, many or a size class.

CDR3aa: CASRRIQGGFTEAFF
CDR3nt: TGCGCCAGCAGGAGAATCCAGGGCGGGTTCACTGAAGCTTTCTTT
j_gene: TRBJ1-1
d_gene: -
abundance: -
len: 15
v_gene: TRBV5-1

CDR3aa: CATRDNYEQYF
CDR3nt: TGTGCCACCCGGGACAACTACGAGCAGTACTTC
j_gene: TRBJ2-7
d_gene: -
abundance: -
len: 11
v_gene: TRBV6-5

CDR3aa: CASSPVGGGTEAFF
CDR3nt: TGCGCCAGCAGCCCGGTGGGGGGAGGCACTGAAGCTTTCTTT
j_gene: TRBJ1-1
d_gene: -
abundance: few
len: 14
v_gene: TRBV5-1

CDR3aa: CASSSKTGRKDEQYF
CDR3nt: TGTGCCAGCAGCTCGAAAACAGGGAGGAAGGACGAGCAGTACTTC
j_gene: TRBJ2-7
d_gene: -
abundance: few
len: 15
v_gene: TRBV5-4

CDR3aa: CASSAAGSLNEKLFF
CDR3nt: TGTGCCAGCAGCGCCGCCGGGTCCCTTAATGAAAAACTGTTTTTT
j_gene: TRBJ1-4
d_gene: -
abundance: once
len: 15
v_gene: TRBV9

CDR3aa: CASSEVGGVQETQYF
CDR3nt: TGTGCCAGCAGTGAAGTGGGCGGTGTGCAAGAGACCCAGTACTTC
j_gene: TRBJ2-5
d_gene: -
abundance: -
len: 15
v_gene: TRBV2

CDR3aa: CASSPIDRGNTEAFF
CDR3nt: TGTGCCAGCTCACCGATCGACAGGGGGAACACTGAAGCTTTCTTT
j_gene: TRBJ1-1
d_gene: TRBD1
abundance: few
len: 15
v_gene: TRBV18

CDR3aa: CASSKDPGATRGYTF
CDR3nt: TGTGCCAGCAGCAAAGACCCCGGGGCGACGAGAGGCTACACCTTC
j_gene: TRBJ1-2
d_gene: -
abundance: -
len: 15
v_gene: TRBV4-2

CDR3aa: CASSSRFSGGAGELFF
CDR3nt: TGTGCCAGCAGCTCCAGGTTTAGCGGGGGGGCCGGGGAGCTGTTTTTT
j_gene: TRBJ2-2
d_gene: TRBD2
abundance: -
len: 16
v_gene: TRBV7-2

CDR3aa: CASSLAPDTQYF
CDR3nt: TGTGCCAGCAGCTTAGCACCGGATACGCAGTATTTT
j_gene: TRBJ2-3
d_gene: -
abundance: -
len: 12
v_gene: TRBV7-8

CDR3aa: CASSRRPGSENTEAFF
CDR3nt: TGTGCCAGCTCACGCCGCCCGGGGTCTGAGAACACTGAAGCTTTCTTT
j_gene: TRBJ1-1
d_gene: -
abundance: -
len: 16
v_gene: TRBV18

CDR3aa: CASSSTQSTGGEAFF
CDR3nt: TGCGCCAGCAGCTCAACCCAATCAACAGGGGGAGAAGCTTTCTTT
j_gene: TRBJ1-1
d_gene: TRBD1
abundance: -
len: 15
v_gene: TRBV5-1

CDR3aa: CATSDPGGGHGYTF
CDR3nt: TGCGCCACCTCCGATCCGGGGGGCGGACATGGCTACACCTTC
j_gene: TRBJ1-2
d_gene: -
abundance: -
len: 14
v_gene: TRBV10-2

CDR3aa: CASSQSGATSPNYGYTF
CDR3nt: TGCGCCAGCAGCCAGAGTGGGGCTACCTCCCCTAACTATGGCTACACCTTC
j_gene: TRBJ1-2
d_gene: -
abundance: -
len: 17
v_gene: TRBV4-3

CDR3aa: CASSLKGYYTIYF
CDR3nt: TGTGCCAGCAGCTTAAAAGGTTACTACACCATATATTTT
j_gene: TRBJ1-3
d_gene: -
abundance: -
len: 13
v_gene: TRBV13

CDR3aa: CASSFSGFTTEAFF
CDR3nt: TGTGCCAGCAGTTTCTCAGGATTTACAACTGAAGCTTTCTTT
j_gene: TRBJ1-1
d_gene: -
abundance: -
len: 14
v_gene: TRBV6-6

CDR3aa: CASSLDGGLSYGYTF
CDR3nt: TGTGCCAGCAGTTTAGATGGGGGGCTAAGCTATGGCTACACCTTC
j_gene: TRBJ1-2
d_gene: -
abundance: -
len: 15
v_gene: TRBV28

CDR3aa: CASRFRGDQETQYF
CDR3nt: TGTGCCAGCAGGTTCAGGGGGGATCAAGAGACCCAGTACTTC
j_gene: TRBJ2-5
d_gene: -
abundance: few
len: 14
v_gene: TRBV7-3

CDR3aa: CASSYFTGGYTF
CDR3nt: TGTGCCAGTAGTTATTTTACAGGAGGCTACACCTTC
j_gene: TRBJ1-2
d_gene: -
abundance: once
len: 12
v_gene: TRBV19

CDR3aa: CASSYQPGPIGEAFF
CDR3nt: TGTGCCAGCAGTTATCAGCCAGGGCCCATAGGCGAAGCTTTCTTT
j_gene: TRBJ1-1
d_gene: -
abundance: -
len: 15
v_gene: TRBV6-5

CDR3aa: CASSLASTGNYGYTF
CDR3nt: TGTGCCAGCAGCTTAGCTTCGACGGGGAACTATGGCTACACCTTC
j_gene: TRBJ1-2
d_gene: -
abundance: few
len: 15
v_gene: TRBV7-2

CDR3aa: CASSLGPNRDRGNQPQHF
CDR3nt: TGTGCCAGCAGCTTAGGCCCCAACCGGGACAGGGGCAATCAGCCCCAGCATTTT
j_gene: TRBJ1-5
d_gene: TRBD1
abundance: -
len: 18
v_gene: TRBV7-9

CDR3aa: CASSTTWERQETQYF
CDR3nt: TGTGCCAGCAGCACCACGTGGGAGAGACAGGAGACCCAGTACTTC
j_gene: TRBJ2-5
d_gene: -
abundance: -
len: 15
v_gene: TRBV11-2

CDR3aa: CATSLDGGRTEAFF
CDR3nt: TGTGCCACCTCTTTGGATGGGGGTCGCACTGAAGCTTTCTTT
j_gene: TRBJ1-1
d_gene: -
abundance: -
len: 14
v_gene: TRBV28

CDR3aa: CASSEAWYRGRGSPLHF
CDR3nt: TGTGCCAGCAGTGAAGCATGGTACAGGGGGCGCGGTTCACCCCTCCACTTT
j_gene: TRBJ1-6
d_gene: TRBD1
abundance: -
len: 17
v_gene: TRBV6-1

CDR3aa: CASSLSWTRDNEQFF
CDR3nt: TGTGCCAGCAGCTTAAGCTGGACGCGAGACAATGAGCAGTTCTTC
j_gene: TRBJ2-1
d_gene: -
abundance: -
len: 15
v_gene: TRBV11-3

CDR3aa: CASSSNLNTEAFF
CDR3nt: TGTGCCAGCAGCTCAAACTTGAACACTGAAGCTTTCTTT
j_gene: TRBJ1-1
d_gene: -
abundance: -
len: 13
v_gene: TRBV6-5

CDR3aa: CASSLAGARTYGYTF
CDR3nt: TGCGCCAGCAGCTTGGCAGGGGCCCGTACCTATGGCTACACCTTC
j_gene: TRBJ1-2
d_gene: -
abundance: -
len: 15
v_gene: TRBV5-1

CDR3aa: CASRGRGDTEAFF
CDR3nt: TGCGCCAGCAGAGGACGGGGAGACACTGAAGCTTTCTTT
j_gene: TRBJ1-1
d_gene: -
abundance: few
len: 13
v_gene: TRBV5-1

CDR3aa: CASSGGNGTDTQYF
CDR3nt: TGTGCCAGCAGTGGTGGTAATGGCACAGATACGCAGTATTTT
j_gene: TRBJ2-3
d_gene: -
abundance: -
len: 14
v_gene: TRBV25-1

CDR3aa: CASSKTGNYGYTF
CDR3nt: TGTGCCAGCAGCAAGACAGGGAACTATGGCTACACCTTC
j_gene: TRBJ1-2
d_gene: TRBD1
abundance: -
len: 13
v_gene: TRBV5-6

CDR3aa: CASSLGSNQPQHF
CDR3nt: TGCGCCAGCAGCCTTGGTAGCAATCAGCCCCAGCATTTT
j_gene: TRBJ1-5
d_gene: -
abundance: -
len: 13
v_gene: TRBV4-1

CDR3aa: CSVLVTATYEQYF
CDR3nt: TGCAGCGTCCTCGTGACAGCTACCTACGAGCAGTACTTC
j_gene: TRBJ2-7
d_gene: -
abundance: -
len: 13
v_gene: TRBV29-1

CDR3aa: CASSPPGTASYEQYF
CDR3nt: TGTGCCAGCAGCCCCCCCGGGACAGCCTCCTACGAGCAGTACTTC
j_gene: TRBJ2-7
d_gene: TRBD1
abundance: few
len: 15
v_gene: TRBV7-6

CDR3aa: CASSLLVDNEQFF
CDR3nt: TGTGCCAGCAGTCTATTAGTTGACAATGAGCAGTTCTTC
j_gene: TRBJ2-1
d_gene: -
abundance: -
len: 13
v_gene: TRBV11-2

CDR3aa: CASSSTAAQADTQYF
CDR3nt: TGTGCCAGCAGCTCCACAGCGGCCCAGGCAGATACGCAGTATTTT
j_gene: TRBJ2-3
d_gene: -
abundance: -
len: 15
v_gene: TRBV6-5

CDR3aa: CASSMGTGKGAFF
CDR3nt: TGTGCCAGTAGTATGGGGACAGGGAAAGGGGCTTTCTTT
j_gene: TRBJ1-1
d_gene: TRBD1
abundance: -
len: 13
v_gene: TRBV19

CDR3aa: CASGWGARAEAFF
CDR3nt: TGTGCCAGCGGGTGGGGGGCAAGAGCTGAAGCTTTCTTT
j_gene: TRBJ1-1
d_gene: -
abundance: -
len: 13
v_gene: TRBV6-1

CDR3aa: CASSLEGSGDLGGYTF
CDR3nt: TGCGCCAGCAGCCTGGAGGGCAGCGGCGACCTCGGTGGCTACACCTTC
j_gene: TRBJ1-2
d_gene: -
abundance: -
len: 16
v_gene: TRBV5-1

CDR3aa: CASSPGTNTEAFF
CDR3nt: TGTGCCAGCTCACCCGGGACGAACACTGAAGCTTTCTTT
j_gene: TRBJ1-1
d_gene: -
abundance: -
len: 13
v_gene: TRBV18

CDR3aa: CASSKGTGYEQYF
CDR3nt: TGTGCCAGCAGCAAAGGGACAGGCTACGAGCAGTACTTC
j_gene: TRBJ2-7
d_gene: TRBD1
abundance: -
len: 13
v_gene: TRBV9

CDR3aa: CSVPKPGGGTGELFF
CDR3nt: TGCAGCGTCCCCAAACCCGGAGGGGGTACCGGGGAGCTGTTTTTT
j_gene: TRBJ2-2
d_gene: -
abundance: -
len: 15
v_gene: TRBV29-1

CDR3aa: CASSPRTGDGYTF
CDR3nt: TGCGCCAGCAGCCCTCGGACAGGGGATGGCTACACCTTC
j_gene: TRBJ1-2
d_gene: TRBD1
abundance: few
len: 13
v_gene: TRBV4-1

CDR3aa: CASTLGLGGNEQFF
CDR3nt: TGTGCCAGCACCTTGGGCCTAGGGGGCAATGAGCAGTTCTTC
j_gene: TRBJ2-1
d_gene: -
abundance: -
len: 14
v_gene: TRBV7-2

CDR3aa: CASGFHRAGTGTNEQFF
CDR3nt: TGTGCTAGTGGTTTCCACCGCGCCGGGACAGGGACCAATGAGCAGTTCTTC
j_gene: TRBJ2-1
d_gene: TRBD1
abundance: -
len: 17
v_gene: TRBV12-5

CDR3aa: CASSLAHRAYEQYF
CDR3nt: TGCGCCAGCAGCCTTGCGCACAGAGCCTACGAGCAGTACTTC
j_gene: TRBJ2-7
d_gene: -
abundance: -
len: 14
v_gene: TRBV4-1

CDR3aa: CASRSTGSRTDTQYF
CDR3nt: TGTGCCAGCAGATCCACCGGGTCTCGCACAGATACGCAGTATTTT
j_gene: TRBJ2-3
d_gene: -
abundance: -
len: 15
v_gene: TRBV28

CDR3aa: CASTAGRSYEQYF
CDR3nt: TGTGCCAGCACTGCGGGACGGAGCTACGAGCAGTACTTC
j_gene: TRBJ2-7
d_gene: -
abundance: -
len: 13
v_gene: TRBV28

CDR3aa: CAWNRSNTGELFF
CDR3nt: TGTGCCTGGAATCGTTCTAACACCGGGGAGCTGTTTTTT
j_gene: TRBJ2-2
d_gene: -
abundance: few
len: 13
v_gene: TRBV30

CDR3aa: CASSLGGTSGRGEQFF
CDR3nt: TGTGCCAGCAGCTTAGGGGGGACTAGCGGGAGGGGTGAGCAGTTCTTC
j_gene: TRBJ2-1
d_gene: TRBD2
abundance: -
len: 16
v_gene: TRBV11-3

CDR3aa: CASSSGLAGGSSYEQYF
CDR3nt: TGTGCCAGCAGCTCGGGACTAGCGGGGGGAAGCTCCTACGAGCAGTACTTC
j_gene: TRBJ2-7
d_gene: TRBD2
abundance: once
len: 17
v_gene: TRBV13

CDR3aa: CASSVVQREHGEAFF
CDR3nt: TGTGCCAGCAGCGTAGTGCAAAGGGAGCATGGTGAAGCTTTCTTT
j_gene: TRBJ1-1
d_gene: -
abundance: -
len: 15
v_gene: TRBV9